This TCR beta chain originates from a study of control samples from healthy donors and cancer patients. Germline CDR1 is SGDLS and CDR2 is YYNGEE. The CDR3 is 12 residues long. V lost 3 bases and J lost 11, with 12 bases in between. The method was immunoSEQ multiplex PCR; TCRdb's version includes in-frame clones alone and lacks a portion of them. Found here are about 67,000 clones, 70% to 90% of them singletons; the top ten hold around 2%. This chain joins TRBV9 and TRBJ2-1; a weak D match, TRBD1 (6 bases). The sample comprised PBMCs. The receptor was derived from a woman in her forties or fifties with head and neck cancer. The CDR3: CASSEVGGQQFF. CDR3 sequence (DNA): TGTGCCAGCAGCGAGGTAGGGGGTCAGCAGTTCTTC.